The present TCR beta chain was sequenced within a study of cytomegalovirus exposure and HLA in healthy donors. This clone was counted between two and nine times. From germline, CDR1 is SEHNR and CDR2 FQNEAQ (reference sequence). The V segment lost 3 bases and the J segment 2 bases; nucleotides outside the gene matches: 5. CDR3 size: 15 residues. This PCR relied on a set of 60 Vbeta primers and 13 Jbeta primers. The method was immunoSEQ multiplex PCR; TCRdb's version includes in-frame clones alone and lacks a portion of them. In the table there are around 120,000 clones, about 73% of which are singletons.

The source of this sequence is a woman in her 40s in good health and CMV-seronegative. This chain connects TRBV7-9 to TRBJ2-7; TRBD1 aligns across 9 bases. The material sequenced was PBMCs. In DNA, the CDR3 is TGTGCCAGCAGCTTGACGGGGACAGGGACCTACGAGCAGTACTTC. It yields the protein CASSLTGTGTYEQYF.